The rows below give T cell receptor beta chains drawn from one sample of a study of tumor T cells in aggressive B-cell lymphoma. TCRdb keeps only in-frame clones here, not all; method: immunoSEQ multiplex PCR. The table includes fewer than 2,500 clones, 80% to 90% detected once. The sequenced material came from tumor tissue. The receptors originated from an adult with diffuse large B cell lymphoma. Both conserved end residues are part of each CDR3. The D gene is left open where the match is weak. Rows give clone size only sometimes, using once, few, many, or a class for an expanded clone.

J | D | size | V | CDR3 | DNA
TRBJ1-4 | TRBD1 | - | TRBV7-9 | CASSPQGANEKLFF | TGTGCCAGCAGCCCACAGGGGGCGAATGAAAAACTGTTTTTT
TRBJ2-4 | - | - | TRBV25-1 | CASSPTGRGLSQNIQYF | TGTGCCAGCAGTCCCACGGGGCGGGGACTCAGCCAAAACATTCAGTACTTC
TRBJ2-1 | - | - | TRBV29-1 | CSAAVTSDLFNEQFF | TGCAGCGCCGCAGTAACTAGTGATTTGTTCAATGAGCAGTTCTTC
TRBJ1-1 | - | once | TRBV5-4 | CASSPTTSLGAEAFF | TGTGCCAGCAGCCCTACCACATCCTTAGGGGCTGAAGCTTTCTTT
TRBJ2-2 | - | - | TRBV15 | CATSTLDIMNTGELFF | TGTGCCACCAGCACCCTGGACATAATGAACACCGGGGAGCTGTTTTTT
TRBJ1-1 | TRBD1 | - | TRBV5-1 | CASRTGVKDTEAFF | TGCGCCAGCCGTACAGGGGTTAAGGACACTGAAGCTTTCTTT
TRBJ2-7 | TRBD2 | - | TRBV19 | CASSIPSGSIYEQYF | TGTGCCAGTAGTATTCCCAGCGGGAGCATTTACGAGCAGTACTTT
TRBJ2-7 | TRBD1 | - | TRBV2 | CASQGQDYEQYF | TGTGCCAGCCAAGGACAGGACTACGAGCAGTACTTC
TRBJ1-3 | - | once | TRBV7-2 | CASSPSLGGSGNTIYF | TGTGCCAGCAGCCCCAGTTTGGGGGGCTCTGGAAACACCATATATTTT
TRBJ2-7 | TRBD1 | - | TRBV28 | CASSPSGQVYEQYF | TGTGCCAGCAGTCCGTCGGGACAGGTCTACGAGCAGTACTTC
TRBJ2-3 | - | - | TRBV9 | CASSPGDTDTQYF | TGTGCCAGCAGCCCCGGGGACACAGATACGCAGTATTTT
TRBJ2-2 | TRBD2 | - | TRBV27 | CASTPSGGRSGELFF | TGTGCCAGCACCCCGAGCGGGGGGCGATCCGGGGAGCTGTTTTTT
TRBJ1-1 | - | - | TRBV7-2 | CASSLGDRRNTEAFF | TGTGCCAGCAGCTTAGGCGACAGGAGGAACACTGAAGCTTTCTTT
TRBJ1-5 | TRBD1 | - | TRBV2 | CASSGDRGLGQPQHF | TGTGCCAGCAGTGGCGACAGGGGGCTCGGTCAGCCCCAGCATTTT